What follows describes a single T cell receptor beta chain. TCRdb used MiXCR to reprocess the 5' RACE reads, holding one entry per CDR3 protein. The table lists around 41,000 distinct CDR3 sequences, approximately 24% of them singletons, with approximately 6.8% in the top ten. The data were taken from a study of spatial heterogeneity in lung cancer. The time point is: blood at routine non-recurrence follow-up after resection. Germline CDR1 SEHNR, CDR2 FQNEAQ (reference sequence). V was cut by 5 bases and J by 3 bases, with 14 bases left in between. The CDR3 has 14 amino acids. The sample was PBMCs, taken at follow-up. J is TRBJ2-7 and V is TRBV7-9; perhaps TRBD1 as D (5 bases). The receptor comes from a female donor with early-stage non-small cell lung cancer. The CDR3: CASSRTSILYEQYF. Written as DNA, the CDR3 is TGTGCCAGCAGCCGGACATCCATCCTCTACGAGCAGTACTTC.